What follows are 11 T cell receptor beta chains derived from one specimen sequenced in a study of T cells in Graves' hyperthyroidism and ophthalmopathy (dated by TCRdb to the late 2010s). Libraries were prepared through multiplex PCR. The sequencer listed for this sample is Illumina HiSeq 2000. The TCR beta CDR3 regions were amplified from RNA transcripts. A first-round RT-PCR of the TCR CDR3 used the HTBI primer set with the Qiagen OneStep RT-PCR kit. In TCRdb, the public reads were trimmed at Q25 with fastp and aligned with MiXCR, with productive beta chains retained. A single entry per CDR3 protein holds the most common genes and DNA from its merged rows. The sample has under 300,000 distinct CDR3 sequences on record, more than 10% of them singletons. Clones ranked in the top ten supply about 8% of the sample. Sequencing used blood. These receptors originate from a woman aged 30 to 39 with Graves' hyperthyroidism that later progressed to Graves' ophthalmopathy.

This clonotype came up many times. V is TRBV28 and J is TRBJ2-5; D uncertain. With 6 bases removed from V and 7 bases from J, the gap between germline ends came to 15 bases. Germline V gives CDR1 MDHEN, CDR2 SYDVKM. The CDR3 is made up of 13 amino acids. CDR3 protein: CASRVTRTGTQYF. In nucleotides, the CDR3 is TGTGCCAGCAGGGTGACACGGACGGGGACCCAGTACTTC.

This clonotype showed up just a few times. A much larger clone differs from this one at a single base, so this may be a read error. This chain links TRBV5-1 with TRBJ2-2; maybe TRBD2 (6 bases). V lost 7 bases to trimming and J lost 5 bases, with 12 bases between them. Germline lookup yields CDR1 SGHRS and CDR2 YFSETQ. The CDR3 sequence is 13 residues long. This chain's CDR3 is CASGWGGTGELFF. The CDR3 DNA is TGCGCCAGCGGCTGGGGAGGAACCGGGGAGCTGTTTTTT.

The genes are TRBV9 and TRBJ2-1; D may be TRBD1 or TRBD2 (5 bases each). Looked up from germline, CDR1 is SGDLS and CDR2 is YYNGEE. V gave up 0 bases and J gave up 7 bases, with 17 bases separating them. The CDR3 sequence is 16 residues long. The CDR3 DNA sequence: TGTGCCAGCAGCGTAGGAGGGACGGGGATTGGTAATGAGCAGTTCTTC. This sequence encodes CASSVGGTGIGNEQFF.

This clonotype occurred many times. The V gene is TRBV7-8, the J gene TRBJ2-7, with 9 bases lining up with TRBD1. The CDR3 contains 14 residues. V was clipped by 6 bases and J by 3 bases; unmatched bases: 6. Germline V gene data show CDR1 as SGHVS and CDR2 as FQNEAQ. This chain's CDR3 is CASRQGQGRYEQYF. The CDR3 DNA is TGTGCCAGCAGACAAGGACAGGGGCGCTACGAGCAGTACTTC. The full variable domain, completed using reference TRBV7-8 and TRBJ2-7, is GAGVSQSPRYKVAKRGQDVALRCDPISGHVSLFWYQQALGQGPEFLTYFQNEAQLDKSGLPSDRFFAERPEGSVSTLKIQRTQQEDSAVYLCASRQGQGRYEQYFGPGTRLTVT.

Here the CDR3 reads CASSLDRGGLYEQYF. CDR3 nucleotides: TGTGCCAGCAGTTTAGATCGGGGCGGCCTCTACGAGCAGTACTTC. The chain combines TRBV27 with TRBJ2-7, with D possibly called TRBD1 or TRBD2 (5 bases each). Germline V gives CDR1 MNHEY, CDR2 SMNVEV (reference sequence). V was shortened by 2 bases and J by 3 bases, with 14 bases between the two germline ends. The length of the CDR3 is 15 residues.

This clonotype was seen at least ten times. The chain recombines TRBV6-1 with TRBJ2-5, with D unresolved. Trimming removed 6 bases at V and 2 bases at J, with 10 bases between. Germline V gene sequence: CDR1 MNHNS, CDR2 SASEGT. This CDR3 region has 13 residues. CDR3 nucleotides: TGTGCCAGCAGCGGCCGGACGCAAGAGACCCAGTACTTC. This translates into CASSGRTQETQYF.

Many counts were recorded for this clonotype. The chain uses TRBV2 and TRBJ2-3; no clear D gene. This CDR3 has 14 amino acids. V was cut by 3 bases and J by 5 bases, with 12 bases left in between. Germline V CDR1 and CDR2: SNHLY, FYNNEI. The CDR3 nucleotides are TGTGCCAGCAGTGACTCCTCCGACCTAGATACGCAGTATTTT. Protein sequence: CASSDSSDLDTQYF.

This clonotype was counted many times. The V gene is TRBV15, the J gene TRBJ2-1; 8 nucleotides agree with TRBD2. Germline trimming cut 3 bases from V and 3 bases from J; bases unmatched to any gene: 1. This CDR3 is built from 14 residues. CDR1 and CDR2 (germline): LNHNV, YYDKDF (reference sequence). The CDR3 DNA is TGTGCCACCAGCAGCGGGAGGGGCTACAATGAGCAGTTCTTC. This gives the protein CATSSGRGYNEQFF.

This clonotype was observed a few times. The chain has TRBV6-2 or TRBV6-3 and TRBJ2-2, with D hard to call. The CDR3 is made up of 14 amino acids. V was pared by 3 bases and J by 0 bases, with 5 bases between. From germline, CDR1 is MNHEY and CDR2 SVGEGT. CDR3 in amino acids: CASSYNPNTGELFF. DNA for the CDR3: TGTGCCAGCAGTTATAACCCGAACACCGGGGAGCTGTTTTTT.

Concerning this clonotype: A single base separates this from a much larger clone, so it may be a read error. The V and J genes are TRBV7-8 and TRBJ1-1; no clear D gene. This CDR3 is 18 amino acids long. Germline CDR1 SGHVS, CDR2 FQNEAQ. CDR3: CASSLVLRPQGLNAEAFF. The CDR3 DNA is TGTGCCAGCAGCTTAGTCTTGAGACCACAAGGACTGAACGCTGAAGCTTTCTTT. Drawing the rest from reference TRBV7-8 and TRBJ1-1, the complete variable domain is GAGVSQSPRYKVAKRGQDVALRCDPISGHVSLFWYQQALGQGPEFLTYFQNEAQLDKSGLPSDRFFAERPEGSVSTLKIQRTQQEDSAVYLCASSLVLRPQGLNAEAFFGQGTRLTVV.

This clonotype has a count of ten or more. This chain uses TRBV6-1 with TRBJ2-7; 8 nucleotides align to TRBD1. After removal of 1 base from V and 5 bases from J, the junction contained 4 bases not matched to a gene. Germline-derived CDR1 and CDR2 are MNHNS and SASEGT. This CDR3 is 14 amino acids long. The CDR3 DNA sequence: TGTGCCAGCAGTGAAGGGGGACAGGCCCACGAGCAGTACTTC. Translating gives CASSEGGQAHEQYF.